This T cell receptor beta chain was observed in a study of blood T cell repertoires in COVID-19. Study in general: The cDNA or gDNA used as material had been derived from T cells, B-cell-depleted T cells, or PBMCs.

Profiled with immunoSEQ multiplex PCR; TCRdb holds only in-frame clones, not every one. The sample records 4,000 to 5,000 clones, around 88% being singletons. Germline CDR1 is LNHNV and CDR2 is YYDKDF (reference sequence). Trimming removed 3 bases at V and 1 base at J, with 12 bases between. The CDR3 has 15 amino acids. One Seattle source followed patients from active infection through their disease course. The gene calls are TRBV15 and TRBJ1-1; D is possibly TRBD1 (6 bases). The clonotype was recovered from a man in his sixties or seventies with COVID-19, enrolled during active disease. The sample consisted of peripheral blood. The CDR3 protein is CATSSERGQNTEAFF. The DNA of the CDR3 is TGTGCCACCAGCAGCGAGAGGGGACAGAACACTGAAGCTTTCTTT.